This TCR beta chain was documented in a study of vaccination and CD4 T cells after COVID-19. The study sequenced cultured CD4+ T cell DNA using the Oncomine TCR Beta short-read assay. Using its own MiXCR run on the PCR reads, TCRdb lists one record per CDR3 protein. The sample has roughly 20,000 distinct CDR3 sequences; roughly 51% are singletons. The length of the CDR3 is 15 residues. V shed 3 bases and J shed 4 bases, with 13 bases lying between them. The treatment was: approximately 10-day PBMC culture with coronavirus spike peptide pools or control peptides (ViraFEST assay). This clonotype has just a few counts. What it recognizes is unknown.

The sequencing input was CD4+ T cells from blood, cultured in vitro. The clonotype was recovered from a human donor who had recovered from COVID-19. The J gene is TRBJ2-1, the V gene TRBV12-3 or TRBV12-4; D gene uncertain. The CDR3 DNA reads as TGTGCCAGCAGTTTGCCCCTGAATGGGTACAATGAGCAGTTCTTC. Translated: CASSLPLNGYNEQFF.